This TCR beta chain was captured in a study of CD8 T cells in ankylosing spondylitis. Findings and caveats of the study: The authors reported significant enrichment of disease-linked clones in matched ankylosing spondylitis synovial fluid. Past studies reported some motif variants in reactive arthritis synovial fluid and blood. Disease-associated clones were CD8+ and fairly uncommon in peripheral blood. What appeared characteristic of ankylosing spondylitis blood was a TCR beta motif of 7 or 8 highly homologous variants.

In regard to this clonotype: Its antigen is not identified.

V was pared by 3 bases and J by 4 bases, with 18 bases between. CDR1 and CDR2 (germline): DFQATT, SNEGSKA (reference sequence). The CDR3 totals 15 residues. Libraries for TCR beta were made by quantitative 5'-RACE with molecular barcodes. Using its own MiXCR run on the 5' RACE reads, TCRdb lists one record per CDR3 protein. The table shows roughly 700,000 distinct CDR3 sequences, with 15% to 20% occurring only once. The source material was blood, either unsorted or a sorted T cell fraction (not recorded which). The genes are TRBV20-1 and TRBJ2-5; TRBD2 is a possible D gene (6 bases). The TCR originated in a male donor with ankylosing spondylitis. The CDR3 protein is CSASPPVGGTETQYF. DNA for the CDR3: TGCAGTGCTAGTCCGCCGGTTGGGGGGACAGAGACCCAGTACTTC.